Following are 27 T cell receptor beta chains from one sample sequenced in a study of T cells in Graves' hyperthyroidism and ophthalmopathy. Amplified TCR beta CDR3 regions came from RNA transcripts. The HTBI primer set drove a first-round RT-PCR of the TCR CDR3. In TCRdb, the multiplex PCR reads were re-called with MiXCR into one record per CDR3 protein. This sample has under 650,000 distinct CDR3 sequences, with around 15% found just once. The specimen sequenced was blood. The origin of the receptors is a woman aged 30 to 39 with Graves' hyperthyroidism.

This clonotype was detected many times. V gene TRBV27 combines with J gene TRBJ2-7; TRBD1 matches 8 bases. The CDR3 is 15 amino acids. The V gene's germline CDR1 is MNHEY and CDR2 SMNVEV (reference sequence). Trimming removed 2 bases from V and 7 bases from J; junction bases left unmatched: 10. CDR3 DNA: TGTGCCAGCAGTTTAAACGGGCAGGGGGCTGAAGAGCAGTACTTC. Protein: CASSLNGQGAEEQYF.

The table lists this clonotype with a few counts. The chain uses TRBV20-1 and TRBJ2-3; possibly TRBD1 or TRBD2 for D (5 bases each). V was pared by 3 bases and J by 2 bases, with 12 bases between. CDR1 and CDR2 (germline): DFQATT, SNEGSKA (reference sequence). The CDR3 covers 14 residues. The CDR3 region is CSARRPGTTDTQYF. In DNA, the CDR3 is TGCAGTGCTAGGCGTCCAGGGACCACAGATACGCAGTATTTT.

This clonotype was detected only a few times. Germline is not matched at one junction end, which may reflect a read error. CDR3 sequence reads: CSAGQLGLHNRPQHF. The CDR3 nucleotides read TGCAGTGCCGGACAACTGGGACTGCACAATCGGCCCCAGCATTTT. The J gene is TRBJ1-5, the V gene TRBV20-1; TRBD1 might be the D (5 bases). CDR3 length: 15 amino acids. Per germline, CDR1 DFQATT and CDR2 SNEGSKA (reference sequence).

This clonotype came up many times. The chain employs TRBV28 and TRBJ2-3, with 8 bases identical to TRBD2. Germline-derived CDR1 and CDR2 are MDHEN and SYDVKM. Trimming at V came to 10 bases and at J to 3 bases, leaving 6 bases not matched to a gene. The CDR3 runs 13 residues. Here the CDR3 reads CATSGRLTDTQYF. The CDR3 DNA reads TGTGCCACCAGCGGGAGACTAACAGATACGCAGTATTTT.

This clonotype was detected a few times. Mismatch with germline at one junction end may stem from a read error. This sequence joins TRBV5-1 and TRBJ1-4; a possible D gene is TRBD1 (6 bases). CDR1 and CDR2 from the germline V gene are SGHRS and YFSETQ. This CDR3 is built from 14 residues. In nucleotides, the CDR3 is TGCGCCAGCAGCCCGGGGGCAACTAATAAAAAACTGTTTTTT. Encoded protein: CASSPGATNKKLFF. The entire variable domain, with the rest obtained from reference TRBV5-1 and TRBJ1-4, is as follows: KAGVTQTPRYLIKTRGQQVTLSCSPISGHRSVSWYQQTPGQGLQFLFEYFSETQRNKGNFPGRFSGRQFSNSRSEMNVSTLELGDSALYLCASSPGATNKKLFFGSGTQLSVL.

This clonotype was counted ten times or more. The V and J genes are TRBV11-2 and TRBJ1-2; TRBD1 aligns across 10 bases. Germline V lookup: CDR1 SGHAT, CDR2 FQNNGV. The V gene end was trimmed by 1 base and the J gene end by 3 bases; junction bases not matched to a gene: 2. This CDR3 has 15 residues. CDR3 nucleotides: TGTGCCAGCAGCTTAGGACAGGGGGCATACTATGGCTACACCTTC. This gives the protein CASSLGQGAYYGYTF.

This clonotype was observed at least ten times. Here the CDR3 reads CASSEAGVNEETQYF. DNA for the CDR3: TGTGCCAGCAGTGAAGCGGGGGTAAACGAAGAGACCCAGTACTTC. The rearrangement uses TRBV6-1 and TRBJ2-5; D is perhaps TRBD1 or TRBD2 (5 bases each). Germline CDR1 and CDR2: MNHNS and SASEGT. The V end was cut by 0 bases, the J end by 3 bases, with 11 bases between. The CDR3 length is 15 residues.

The chain uses TRBV6-1 and TRBJ2-3; 10 bases map to TRBD2. The germline CDR1 and CDR2 sequences are MNHNS and SASEGT. Losses at the gene ends were 8 bases for V and 2 bases for J; bases not matched to a gene: 16. The CDR3 loop spans 18 amino acids. CDR3 coding DNA: TGTGCCAGCGCGACTACCAAACTAGCGGGACTACCCACAGATACGCAGTATTTT. It encodes CASATTKLAGLPTDTQYF.

The chain couples TRBV6-1 to TRBJ2-3; no firm D call. CDR1 and CDR2 (germline): MNHNS, SASEGT. Trimming stripped 1 base from V and 1 base from J, with 6 bases between. The CDR3 runs 14 residues. The CDR3 region is CASSEGLGTDTQYF. The CDR3 region has the DNA TGTGCCAGCAGTGAAGGTCTAGGCACAGATACGCAGTATTTT.

The sample holds a few counts of this clonotype. The chain couples TRBV6-5 to TRBJ1-2; D is undetermined. There are 13 residues in the CDR3. Looked up from germline, CDR1 is MNHEY and CDR2 is SVGAGI. V was clipped by 0 bases and J by 4 bases, with 6 bases between them. CDR3 in amino acids: CASSYSGFYGYTF. CDR3 in DNA: TGTGCCAGCAGTTACTCCGGTTTCTATGGCTACACCTTC.

This clonotype was seen only a few times. This sequence joins TRBV27 and TRBJ2-2, with D perhaps matching TRBD1 (6 bases). Germline CDR1 MNHEY, CDR2 SMNVEV (reference sequence). V was pared by 5 bases and J by 3 bases, with 16 bases between. This CDR3 has 16 amino acids. DNA for the CDR3: TGTGCCAGCAGTCCCCACCCAGGGGTGGACACCGGGGAGCTGTTTTTT. This gives the protein CASSPHPGVDTGELFF.

This clonotype was seen only a few times. One junction end disagrees with the germline gene, perhaps due to a read error. The chain recombines TRBV2 with TRBJ2-5; 9 bases are a match to TRBD1. The CDR3 runs 15 residues. The V gene's germline CDR1 is SNHLY and CDR2 FYNNEI. This CDR3 is CASSTHWTGEETQYF. DNA of the CDR3: TGCGCCAGCAGCACCCACTGGACAGGGGAAGAGACCCAGTACTTC.

This clonotype was picked up many times. The chain combines TRBV20-1 with TRBJ1-2, with 9 bases identical to TRBD1. Trimming removed 3 bases from V and 8 bases from J; junction bases left unmatched: 4. The CDR3 length is 12 residues. Germline V lookup: CDR1 DFQATT, CDR2 SNEGSKA (reference sequence). The CDR3 DNA follows: TGCAGTGCTAGTGGGACAGGGTACGGCTACACCTTC. Encoded protein: CSASGTGYGYTF.

This clonotype was counted ten times or more. The chain joins TRBV7-6 to TRBJ2-3; weak D call: TRBD1 (6 bases). This CDR3 comprises 14 residues. V was clipped by 4 bases and J by 11 bases, with 19 bases between them. Germline CDR1 reads SGHVS; CDR2 reads FNYEAQ. This CDR3 is CASSWGPEDSMQYF. The CDR3 nucleotides are TGTGCCAGCAGCTGGGGGCCCGAGGACAGCATGCAGTATTTT.

This clonotype was picked up many times. The chain is built from TRBV2 and TRBJ2-1, with D tentatively TRBD1 (6 bases). Deletions cut 8 bases from V and 5 bases from J, with 13 bases between. The CDR3 covers 13 residues. Germline CDR1 SNHLY, CDR2 FYNNEI. CDR3 loop: CASLGAVDNEQFF. In DNA form, the CDR3 reads TGTGCCAGCCTGGGGGCAGTGGACAATGAGCAGTTCTTC.

Many counts were recorded for this clonotype. The chain is built from TRBV28 and TRBJ2-1, with TRBD2 identical over 10 bases. This CDR3 comprises 15 residues. With 3 bases clipped from V and 8 bases from J, the junction kept 7 bases outside the gene matches. Germline V gene sequence: CDR1 MDHEN, CDR2 SYDVKM. The CDR3 reads CASSFPSGRGDEQFF. CDR3 DNA sequence: TGTGCCAGCAGTTTTCCTAGCGGGAGAGGGGATGAGCAGTTCTTC.

This clonotype was seen repeatedly, ten times or more. The V call is TRBV5-1, the J call TRBJ1-1; no firm D call. There are 15 residues in the CDR3. Germline V lookup: CDR1 SGHRS, CDR2 YFSETQ. V lost 0 bases to trimming and J lost 0 bases, with 9 bases between them. CDR3 residues: CASSLDRNLNTEAFF. CDR3 bases: TGCGCCAGCAGCTTGGACAGAAACTTGAACACTGAAGCTTTCTTT.

This clonotype was seen at least ten times. This chain links TRBV6-5 with TRBJ1-1, with D perhaps TRBD1 (5 bases). Trimming left V 0 bases short and J 4 bases short, with 12 bases between. Per germline, CDR1 MNHEY and CDR2 SVGAGI. There are 15 residues in the CDR3. CDR3 DNA sequence: TGTGCCAGCAGTTACTCCCCGGGACTGACCACTGAAGCTTTCTTT. Residues: CASSYSPGLTTEAFF.

This clonotype has ten or more counts. J is TRBJ2-2 and V is TRBV12-3 or TRBV12-4; TRBD2 agrees at 12 bases. The CDR3 is made up of 18 amino acids. Trimming took 11 bases from V and 6 from J; bases not matched to a gene: 19. This CDR3 is CACWGEGLAGSPAGELFF. CDR3 bases: TGTGCCTGCTGGGGGGAAGGACTAGCGGGATCCCCGGCCGGGGAGCTGTTTTTT.

In this sample, this clonotype turned up a few times. V and J are TRBV4-1 and TRBJ1-2; 8 nucleotides line up with TRBD1. Per germline, CDR1 MGHRA and CDR2 YSYEKL. The CDR3 has 18 residues. V was pared by 1 base and J by 5 bases, with 15 bases of the junction left unmatched. This CDR3 is CASSQVPTPGGQVYGYTF. The CDR3 DNA follows: TGCGCCAGCAGCCAAGTCCCGACCCCAGGGGGCCAGGTTTATGGCTACACCTTC.

The sample holds many counts of this clonotype. The CDR3 loop is CASSVLEQYF. The CDR3 DNA reads TGTGCCAGCAGTGTTCTCGAGCAGTACTTC. The rearrangement joins TRBV6-1 to TRBJ2-7; D gene unclear. This CDR3 contains 10 residues. The V and J ends lost 4 bases and 6 bases respectively, with 4 bases between them. Germline assignment: CDR1 MNHNS and CDR2 SASEGT.

Details on this clonotype: A much larger clone lies one base from this, so it may be a read error. For the CDR3, the DNA is TGTGTCAGCAAGGCGGGTCAGATGAACACTGAAGCTTTCTTT. Translated, it gives CVSKAGQMNTEAFF. The chain uses TRBV6-1 and TRBJ1-1; D gene ambiguous. The length of the CDR3 is 14 residues. Germline lookup yields CDR1 MNHNS and CDR2 SASEGT.

The gene calls are TRBV7-2 and TRBJ2-7; 9 bases are a match to TRBD1. V lost 5 bases and J lost 3; bases outside the gene matches: 11. The CDR3 is 16 amino acids. Germline V gene sequence: CDR1 SGHTA, CDR2 FQGNSA. The CDR3 nucleotides read TGTGCCAGCAGCCCTCTTGGGACAGGGTCTCTCTACGAGCAGTACTTC. It encodes CASSPLGTGSLYEQYF. The whole variable domain, filled in from reference TRBV7-2 and TRBJ2-7, reads GAGVSQSPSNKVTEKGKDVELRCDPISGHTALYWYRQSLGQGLEFLIYFQGNSAPDKSGLPSDRFSAERTGGSVSTLTIQRTQQEDSAVYLCASSPLGTGSLYEQYFGPGTRLTVT.

This clonotype was seen just once. No conserved phenylalanine or tryptophan ends this CDR3, so it is likely a read error. The genes are TRBV29-1 and TRBJ1-1; no clear D. CDR1 and CDR2 from the germline V gene are SQVTM and ANQGSEA. The ends were cut back, 3 bases at V and 3 bases at J, with 11 bases in the middle. The CDR3 has 13 residues. The CDR3 is CSVEGGSYTEAFL. The DNA for the CDR3 is TGCAGCGTTGAGGGAGGGAGCTACACTGAAGCTTTCCTT.

This clonotype was seen at least ten times. The chain combines TRBV28 with TRBJ2-1, with TRBD2 matching over 13 bases. The germline V gene encodes CDR1 MDHEN and CDR2 SYDVKM. The CDR3 loop spans 20 amino acids. V was clipped by 4 bases and J by 0 bases; unmatched bases: 12. The CDR3 region has the DNA TGTGCCAGCAGTTCTCTACTTTGGGGACTAGCGGGACTCTCCTACAATGAGCAGTTCTTC. Protein: CASSSLLWGLAGLSYNEQFF.

On this clonotype: A much larger clone lies a single base off, so this may be a read error. V usage is TRBV5-1 and J usage is TRBJ2-7; 14 nucleotides line up with TRBD2. Germline CDR1 is SGHRS and CDR2 is YFSETQ. The CDR3 is 17 amino acids. The CDR3 region is CASSPGTSGSRSYGQYF. The CDR3 region has the DNA TGCGCCAGCAGCCCGGGGACTAGCGGGAGCCGATCCTACGGGCAGTACTTC.

Concerning this clonotype: A junction boundary mismatches the germline segment, possibly from a read error. The V gene is TRBV27, the J gene TRBJ2-4, with D perhaps matching TRBD2 (7 bases). The CDR3 has 14 residues. CDR1 is MNHEY, CDR2 SMNVEV, per germline (reference sequence). CDR3 loop: CASSLGGAKNIKYF. CDR3 coding DNA: TGTGCCAGCAGTTTAGGGGGGGCCAAAAACATTAAGTACTTC.